This T cell receptor beta chain originates from a study of CD8+CD57+ T cells in acquired aplastic anemia (dated by TCRdb to the late 2010s). A note on the overall study: A mean of about 3.2 ug of DNA, ranging from about 0.17 to 30 ug, was extracted from sorted CD4+ and CD8+ cells. Healthy donor samples averaged approximately 10 million reads for CD4+ and 11 million to 12 million for CD8+ cells.

There are many counts of this clonotype. No cognate antigen has been identified for it. No much larger clone is present one base from it, and per-base qualities are unavailable. From the cysteine through the phenylalanine, the CDR3 covers 14 amino acids. Solely the CDR3 DNA is kept, with 42 bases framed from the first base. Taken from the germline V gene, the CDR1 and CDR2 loops are SGDLS and YYNGEE. V is clipped by 4 bases and J by 0 bases, and the sequence between their germline boundaries is 10 bases long. Genomic DNA was used as template for profiling of TCR beta VDJ combinations and CDR3 sequences. TCR repertoire sequencing was run on an Illumina HiSeq 2000. Under the source paper's analysis protocol: TRBV/TRBJ rearrangement plots, CDR3 size and DJ length profiles, and Simpson's diversity index were used to evaluate the repertoires. The most abundant DNA sequence in the deep sequencing data was defined as the immunodominant clone. CDR3 amino acid sequences were checked for sharing across subjects and were also compared against the VDJdb database and published repertoires. TCRdb reworked the public reads: Q25 trimming with fastp, MiXCR clone assembly, productive beta chains retained. Each CDR3 protein appears once, grouped with its most common genes and DNA. The V and J calls and clone size come from TCRdb's table, not from the authors' own analysis. This sample lists about 180,000 distinct CDR3 sequences; 46% were detected once. The ten most abundant clones make up approximately 2.9% of the sample.

In this study, sorted CD4+ and CD8+ T cells from the blood of healthy subjects and of severe aplastic anemia patients had their TCR repertoires deep-sequenced. Ficoll-Paque density gradient centrifugation was used to isolate peripheral blood mononuclear cells. Before DNA was extracted, CD4+ and CD8+ T cells were sorted using either FACS or magnetic beads. What the authors observed across the whole study: Patients and healthy controls showed no significant difference in CD8+ Simpson's diversity (P=0.060). Around 31 CD8+ CDR3 sequences were shared between patients and controls but appeared highly expressed in patients and within their immunodominant clones.

This sequence originates from a human donor in good health. Sequenced input: sorted CD4+, CD8+, or CD8+CD57+ T cells (not recorded which) from PBMCs. The receptor chain draws on TRBV9 and TRBJ1-1; the D gene is unclear. The nucleotide sequence is TGTGCCAGCAGCCCCCAGACGGTGAACACTGAAGCTTTCTTT. Translated, this is CASSPQTVNTEAFF.